The T cell receptor (beta chain) under discussion was sequenced for a study of blood T cell repertoires in COVID-19 (dated by TCRdb to 2019 to 2021). A note on the overall study: Samples covering the acute and convalescent phases of COVID-19 were provided by collaborators in the United States, Italy and Spain. The prospective study material was composed of cDNA or gDNA derived from T cells, B-cell-depleted T cells, or PBMCs. Subjects who had been exposed to COVID-19, were actively infected with it, or had recovered from it provided the deeply sampled blood TCRbeta repertoires that made up the dataset. The repertoires were released in a freely available public database meant as a resource for research on the immune response to SARS-CoV-2. The samples were drawn from the first 160 participants of the ongoing ImmuneRACE study and from roughly 1,300 subjects provided by 6 global collaborators. A de-identified subject ID, COVID-19 status, age in years and sex were almost always included in the sample metadata. Where available, HLA class I and class II types were obtained from metadata supplied by the sample provider rather than from assay-based typing. Study-wide conclusions, independent of this receptor: The quantity of clinical and demographic metadata differed by source and by participant and was supplied without curation.

Whole blood was collected in K2EDTA tubes by collaborating institutions according to the institutions' own protocols. For TCRbeta analysis, collaborator samples were shipped as frozen whole blood, as isolated PBMCs, or as DNA extracted from either sample type. The immunoSEQ Assay, a bias-controlled multiplex PCR, was used to amplify TCRbeta CDR3 regions from genomic DNA. The original pipeline was this. The number of nucleated cells in each sample was estimated by amplification of reference gene primers within the assay. To quantify the absolute abundance of each unique TCRbeta CDR3 rearrangement, sequence reads were collapsed and filtered. For each sample, productive Simpson clonality was calculated as the square root of Simpson's diversity index across productive rearrangements. Sourced from immuneACCESS, this table was stored by TCRdb with only in-frame sequences that have V and J called. A share of the clones is absent; for the studies checked, an unresolved V gene accounts for under half, and the remainder has no known explanation. The V and J calls and clone size come from that table; D and trimming were worked out from the DNA. In all, the sample holds 80,000 to 100,000 clones, and about 84% of those were seen once. About 4.2% of the sample is taken by the ten largest.

This clone turned up a few times. Its antigen remains undetermined. No base quality information exists; no much larger clone differs at one position. CDR1 and CDR2 (KGHSH, LQKENI) derive from the germline V gene. Spanning cysteine to phenylalanine, the CDR3 consists of 14 amino acids. The kept DNA is CDR3 alone, 42 bases in frame from the first base. V ends up 4 bases short and J 4 bases short, with an unmatched junction base count of 3. The TCR comes from a man aged 55 to 69 with acute or convalescent COVID-19. Material: peripheral blood. The sequence is built from TRBV18 and TRBJ1-2; a stretch of 10 junction bases matches TRBD1. The DNA is as follows: TGTGCCAGCTCACGACAGGGGGCCCCCTATGGCTACACCTTC. This sequence encodes CASSRQGAPYGYTF.